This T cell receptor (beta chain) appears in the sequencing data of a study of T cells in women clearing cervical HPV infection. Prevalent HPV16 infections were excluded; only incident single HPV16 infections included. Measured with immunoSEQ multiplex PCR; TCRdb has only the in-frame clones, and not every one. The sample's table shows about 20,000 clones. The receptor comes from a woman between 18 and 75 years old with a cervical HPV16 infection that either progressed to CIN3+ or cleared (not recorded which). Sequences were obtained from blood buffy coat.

The part of the CDR3 DNA that was read is TGTGCCAGCAGTGGACCGGGTTACACCTACGAG. Encoded protein: CASSGPGYTYE. The complete CDR3 sequence is CASSGPGYTYEQYF. The chain uses TRBV2 and TRBJ2-7; no clear D gene. The read comes to an end 3 residues before the CDR3 does, leaving the germline J gene to fill in the end. The germline V gene has CDR1 SNHLY and CDR2 FYNNEI. Trimming stripped 4 bases from V and 2 bases from J, with 12 bases between. The CDR3 is 14 residues long.